Shown below are 8 T cell receptor beta chains from a single sample sequenced in a study of T cell responses to AZD1222 COVID-19 vaccine. Measured with immunoSEQ multiplex PCR; TCRdb has only the in-frame clones, and not every one. This sample yields about 130,000 clones, of which 70% to 90% are seen a single time; roughly 2% belongs to the top ten. Sequencing used peripheral blood, obtained on day 0 of AZD1222 vaccination. The receptors originated from an adult in good health.

This chain links TRBV4-2 with TRBJ1-2, with D tentatively TRBD1 (6 bases). CDR1 and CDR2 (germline): LGHNA, YNFKEQ. This CDR3 has 16 amino acids. V gave up 1 base and J gave up 7 bases, with 19 bases separating them. The CDR3 DNA follows: TGTGCCAGCAGCCAAGCTATGGACAGCCTAGGGGGTGGCTACACCTTC. Its protein is CASSQAMDSLGGGYTF.

This chain uses TRBV28 with TRBJ2-5, with 10 bases fitting TRBD2. The CDR3 sequence is 15 residues long. V lost 6 bases, J lost 4 bases, and 8 bases stayed unmatched. Per the germline V gene, CDR1 is MDHEN and CDR2 is SYDVKM. The CDR3 here is CASSQLAGIRETQYF. The DNA for the CDR3 is TGTGCCAGCAGCCAACTAGCGGGGATACGAGAGACCCAGTACTTC.

The rearrangement links TRBV6-2 or TRBV6-3 to TRBJ1-1; 7 positions agree with TRBD1. Germline CDR1 and CDR2: MNHEY and SVGEGT. V was clipped by 2 bases and J by 4 bases; unmatched bases: 7. This CDR3 has 15 residues. CDR3: CASSYGTDYSTEAFF. Written as DNA, the CDR3 is TGTGCCAGCAGTTACGGGACAGACTACTCCACTGAAGCTTTCTTT.

V gene TRBV2 combines with J gene TRBJ2-3; D is perhaps TRBD1 (6 bases). The V and J ends lost 10 bases and 1 base respectively, with 15 bases between them. This CDR3 region has 14 residues. Germline V gives CDR1 SNHLY, CDR2 FYNNEI. CDR3 amino acids: CAMSRKGGTDTQYF. CDR3 sequence (DNA): TGTGCCATGTCGCGTAAGGGGGGCACAGATACGCAGTATTTT.

This sequence joins TRBV5-4 and TRBJ1-1; D is perhaps TRBD1 (6 bases). V shed 3 bases and J shed 6 bases, with 21 bases lying between them. The CDR3 runs to 16 residues. The V gene's germline CDR1 is SGHNT and CDR2 YYREEE (reference sequence). The CDR3 DNA sequence: TGTGCCAGCAGCTCTCGTAAAGGGGGAATGGGCGCTGAAGCTTTCTTT. Translating gives CASSSRKGGMGAEAFF.

V gene TRBV3-1 (or the pseudogene TRBV3-2) combines with J gene TRBJ1-3; D call uncertain. Germline CDR1 reads LGHDT; CDR2 reads YNNKEL (reference sequence). CDR3 size: 13 residues. V was cut by 3 bases and J by 4 bases, with 7 bases left in between. The CDR3 nucleotides are TGTGCCAGCAGCCAGACGTTAGGAAACACCATATATTTT. Its translation is CASSQTLGNTIYF.

This chain connects TRBV5-1 to TRBJ2-1, with D perhaps TRBD1 (5 bases). Germline V CDR1 and CDR2: SGHRS, YFSETQ. Trimming removed 2 bases at V and 5 bases at J, with 17 bases between. The CDR3 length is 16 residues. The CDR3 region has the DNA TGCGCCAGCAGCTTTTCGGAACAAGGGGCCCACAATGAGCAGTTCTTC. It is translated as CASSFSEQGAHNEQFF. Supplemented by reference TRBV5-1 and TRBJ2-1, the full variable domain reads KAGVTQTPRYLIKTRGQQVTLSCSPISGHRSVSWYQQTPGQGLQFLFEYFSETQRNKGNFPGRFSGRQFSNSRSEMNVSTLELGDSALYLCASSFSEQGAHNEQFFGPGTRLTVL.

V usage is TRBV11-2 and J usage is TRBJ2-7, with a weak D call TRBD1 (5 bases). Germline assignment: CDR1 SGHAT and CDR2 FQNNGV. The V end was cut by 5 bases, the J end by 3 bases, with 20 bases between. The CDR3 is 16 residues long. The CDR3 loop is CASSNLRQGLSYEQYF. The CDR3 bases are TGTGCCAGCAGCAACCTGCGCCAGGGCTTAAGCTACGAGCAGTACTTC. Combining the CDR3 with reference TRBV11-2 and TRBJ2-7 gives the whole variable domain EAGVAQSPRYKIIEKRQSVAFWCNPISGHATLYWYQQILGQGPKLLIQFQNNGVVDDSQLPKDRFSAERLKGVDSTLKIQPAKLEDSAVYLCASSNLRQGLSYEQYFGPGTRLTVT.